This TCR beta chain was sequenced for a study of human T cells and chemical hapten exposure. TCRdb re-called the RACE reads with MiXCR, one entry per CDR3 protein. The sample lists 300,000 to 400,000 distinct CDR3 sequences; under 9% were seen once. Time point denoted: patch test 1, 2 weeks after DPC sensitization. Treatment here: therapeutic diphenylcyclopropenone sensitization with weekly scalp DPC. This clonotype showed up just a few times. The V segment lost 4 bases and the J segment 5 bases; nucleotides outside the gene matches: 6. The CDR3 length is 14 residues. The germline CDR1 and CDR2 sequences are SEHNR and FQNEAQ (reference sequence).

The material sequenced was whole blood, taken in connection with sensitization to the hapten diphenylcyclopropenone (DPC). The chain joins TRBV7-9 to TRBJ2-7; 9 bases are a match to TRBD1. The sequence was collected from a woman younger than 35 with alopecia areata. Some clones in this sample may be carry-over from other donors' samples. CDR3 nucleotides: TGTGCCAGCAGCTCACAGGGGGCGCATCACGAGCAGTACTTC. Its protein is CASSSQGAHHEQYF.